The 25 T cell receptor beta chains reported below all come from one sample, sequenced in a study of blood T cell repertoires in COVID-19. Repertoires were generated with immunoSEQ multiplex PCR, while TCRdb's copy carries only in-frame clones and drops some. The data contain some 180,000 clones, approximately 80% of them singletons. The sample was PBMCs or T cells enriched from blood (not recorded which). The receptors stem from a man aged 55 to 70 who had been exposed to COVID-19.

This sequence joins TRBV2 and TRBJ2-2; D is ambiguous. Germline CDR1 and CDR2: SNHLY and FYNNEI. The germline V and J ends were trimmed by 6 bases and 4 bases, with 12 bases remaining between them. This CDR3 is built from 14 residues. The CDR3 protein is CASSLLQLTGELFF. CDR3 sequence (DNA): TGTGCCAGCAGCTTGTTACAGCTCACCGGGGAGCTGTTTTTT.

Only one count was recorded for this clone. The CDR3 DNA reads as TGTGCCTGGAGTATCCACAGGGGGCAATCCCACGAGCAGTACTTC. This sequence encodes CAWSIHRGQSHEQYF. The chain has TRBV30 and TRBJ2-7; 9 nucleotides agree with TRBD1. The ends lost 2 bases at V and 5 bases at J; junction bases unmatched: 10. The CDR3 covers 15 residues. Germline V gene data show CDR1 as GTSNPN and CDR2 as SVGIG (reference sequence).

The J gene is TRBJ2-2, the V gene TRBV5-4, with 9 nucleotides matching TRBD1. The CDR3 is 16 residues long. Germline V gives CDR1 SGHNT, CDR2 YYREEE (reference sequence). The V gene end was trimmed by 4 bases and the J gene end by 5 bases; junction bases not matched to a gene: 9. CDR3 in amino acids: CASSAYRGLMTGELFF. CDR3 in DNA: TGTGCCAGCAGCGCCTACAGGGGGCTAATGACCGGGGAGCTGTTTTTT.

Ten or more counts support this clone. The CDR3, as DNA: TGCGCCAGCAGCCAGGTGGCGGGAGACTACGAGCAGTACTTC. Translation gives CASSQVAGDYEQYF. The rearrangement uses TRBV4-1 and TRBJ2-7, with 7 bases matching TRBD2. CDR1 and CDR2 (germline): MGHRA, YSYEKL. CDR3 length: 14 residues. With V trimmed by 3 bases and J by 3 bases, 5 bases remained unmatched.

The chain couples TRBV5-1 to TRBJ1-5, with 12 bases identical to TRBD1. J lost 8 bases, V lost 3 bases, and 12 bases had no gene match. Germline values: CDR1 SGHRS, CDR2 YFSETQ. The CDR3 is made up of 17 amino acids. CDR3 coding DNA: TGCGCCAGCAGCTCTCCGGGACAGGGGGCTTACGGGGAGCCCCAGCATTTT. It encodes CASSSPGQGAYGEPQHF.

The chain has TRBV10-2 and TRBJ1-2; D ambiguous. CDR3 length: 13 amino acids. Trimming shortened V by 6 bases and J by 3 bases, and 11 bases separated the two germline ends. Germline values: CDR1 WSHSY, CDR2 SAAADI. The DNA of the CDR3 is TGCGCCAGCAGCCCCGTCCCCTACTATGGCTACACCTTC. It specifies CASSPVPYYGYTF.

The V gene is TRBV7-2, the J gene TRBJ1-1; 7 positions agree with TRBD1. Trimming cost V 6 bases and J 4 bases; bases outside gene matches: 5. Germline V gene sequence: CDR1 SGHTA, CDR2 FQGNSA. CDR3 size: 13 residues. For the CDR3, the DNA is TGTGCCAGCAGTGACAGGGCAAGCACTGAAGCTTTCTTT. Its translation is CASSDRASTEAFF.

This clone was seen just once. CDR3 region: CASSPAGGHTQYF. The CDR3 nucleotides are TGTGCCAGCAGTCCAGCGGGAGGTCATACGCAGTATTTT. The chain combines TRBV25-1 with TRBJ2-3; TRBD2 matches 9 bases. The CDR3 contains 13 residues. V was pared by 5 bases and J by 7 bases, with 4 bases of the junction left unmatched. Germline lookup yields CDR1 MGHDK and CDR2 SYGVNS.

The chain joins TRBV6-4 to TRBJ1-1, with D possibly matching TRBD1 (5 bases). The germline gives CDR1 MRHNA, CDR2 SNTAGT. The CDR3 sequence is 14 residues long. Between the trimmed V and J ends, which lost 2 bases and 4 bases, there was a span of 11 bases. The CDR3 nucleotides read TGTGCCAGCAGTGACGGGCAGGGAGGCACTGAAGCTTTCTTT. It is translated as CASSDGQGGTEAFF.

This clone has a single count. CDR3 in amino acids: CASSSGGPYNEQFF. The CDR3 DNA reads as TGTGCCAGCAGCTCGGGGGGCCCCTACAATGAGCAGTTCTTC. This chain joins TRBV7-3 and TRBJ2-1; perhaps TRBD2 as D (7 bases). The germline V gene encodes CDR1 SGHTA and CDR2 FQGTGA. Deletions cut 4 bases from V and 2 bases from J, with 9 bases between. The CDR3 covers 14 residues.

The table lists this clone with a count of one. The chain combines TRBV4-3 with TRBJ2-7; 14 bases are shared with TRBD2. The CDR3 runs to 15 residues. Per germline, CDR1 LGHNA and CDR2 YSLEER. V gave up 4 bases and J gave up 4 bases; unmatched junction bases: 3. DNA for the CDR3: TGCGCCAGCAGCCTTGGACTAGCGGGGGGATACGAGCAGTACTTC. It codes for CASSLGLAGGYEQYF.

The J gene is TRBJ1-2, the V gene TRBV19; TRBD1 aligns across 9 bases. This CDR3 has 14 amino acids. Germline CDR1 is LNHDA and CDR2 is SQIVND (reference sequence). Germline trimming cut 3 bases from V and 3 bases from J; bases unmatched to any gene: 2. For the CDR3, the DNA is TGTGCCAGTAGTATCCGGACAGGGGACTATGGCTACACCTTC. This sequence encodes CASSIRTGDYGYTF. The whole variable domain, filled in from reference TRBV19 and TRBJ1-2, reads DGGITQSPKYLFRKEGQNVTLSCEQNLNHDAMYWYRQDPGQGLRLIYYSQIVNDFQKGDIAEGYSVSREKKESFPLTVTSAQKNPTAFYLCASSIRTGDYGYTFGSGTRLTVV.

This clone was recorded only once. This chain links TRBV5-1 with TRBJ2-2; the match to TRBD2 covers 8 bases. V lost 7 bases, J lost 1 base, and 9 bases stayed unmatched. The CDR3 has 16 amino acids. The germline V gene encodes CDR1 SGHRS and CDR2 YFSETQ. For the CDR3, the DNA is TGCGCCAGCTCCGGAACAGCGGGAGTGAACACCGGGGAGCTGTTTTTT. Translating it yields CASSGTAGVNTGELFF.

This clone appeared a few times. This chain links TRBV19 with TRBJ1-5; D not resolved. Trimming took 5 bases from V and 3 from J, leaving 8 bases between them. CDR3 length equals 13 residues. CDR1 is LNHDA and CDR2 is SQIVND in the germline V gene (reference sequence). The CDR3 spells CASSPYFNQPQHF. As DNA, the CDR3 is TGTGCCAGTAGTCCATACTTCAATCAGCCCCAGCATTTT. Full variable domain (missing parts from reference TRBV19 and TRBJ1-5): DGGITQSPKYLFRKEGQNVTLSCEQNLNHDAMYWYRQDPGQGLRLIYYSQIVNDFQKGDIAEGYSVSREKKESFPLTVTSAQKNPTAFYLCASSPYFNQPQHFGDGTRLSIL.

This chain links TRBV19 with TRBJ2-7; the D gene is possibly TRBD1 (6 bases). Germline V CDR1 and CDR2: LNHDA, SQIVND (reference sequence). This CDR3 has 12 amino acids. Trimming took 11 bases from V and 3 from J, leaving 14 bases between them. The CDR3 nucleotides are TGTGCCGGAGGAACGGACAGCTACGAGCAGTACTTC. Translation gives CAGGTDSYEQYF.

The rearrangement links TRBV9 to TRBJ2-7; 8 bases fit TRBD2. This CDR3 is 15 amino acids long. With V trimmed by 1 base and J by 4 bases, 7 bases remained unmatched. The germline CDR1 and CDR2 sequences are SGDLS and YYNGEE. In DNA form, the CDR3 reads TGTGCCAGCAGCGTACTGCGGGAGGATCCTTACGAGCAGTACTTC. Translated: CASSVLREDPYEQYF. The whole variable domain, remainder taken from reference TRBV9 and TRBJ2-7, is DSGVTQTPKHLITATGQRVTLRCSPRSGDLSVYWYQQSLDQGLQFLIQYYNGEERAKGNILERFSAQQFPDLHSELNLSSLELGDSALYFCASSVLREDPYEQYFGPGTRLTVT.

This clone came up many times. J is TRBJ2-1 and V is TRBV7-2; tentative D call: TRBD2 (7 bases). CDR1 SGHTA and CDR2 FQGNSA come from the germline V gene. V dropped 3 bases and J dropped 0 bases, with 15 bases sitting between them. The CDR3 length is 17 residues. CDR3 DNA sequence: TGTGCCAGCAGCTTGGGGCGGGGGCAGAGCTCCTACAATGAGCAGTTCTTC. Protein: CASSLGRGQSSYNEQFF.

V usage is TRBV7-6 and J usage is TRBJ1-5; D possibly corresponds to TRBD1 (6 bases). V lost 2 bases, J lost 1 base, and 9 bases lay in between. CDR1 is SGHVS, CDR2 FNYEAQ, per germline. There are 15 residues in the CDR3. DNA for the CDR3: TGTGCCAGCAGCTTAACAGGGTCGAGCAATCAGCCCCAGCATTTT. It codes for CASSLTGSSNQPQHF.

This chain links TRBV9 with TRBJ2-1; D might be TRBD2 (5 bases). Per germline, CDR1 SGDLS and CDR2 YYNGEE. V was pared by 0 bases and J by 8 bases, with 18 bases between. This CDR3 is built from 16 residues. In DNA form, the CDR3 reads TGTGCCAGCAGCGTAGGGGTGGGAGCCTTTACTTATGAGCAGTTCTTC. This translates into CASSVGVGAFTYEQFF.

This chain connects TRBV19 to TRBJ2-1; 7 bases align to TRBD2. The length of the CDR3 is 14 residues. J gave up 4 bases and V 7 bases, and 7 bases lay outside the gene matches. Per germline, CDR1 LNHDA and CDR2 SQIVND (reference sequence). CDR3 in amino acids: CASTGREGYNEQFF. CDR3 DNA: TGTGCCAGTACTGGGAGGGAGGGTTACAATGAGCAGTTCTTC.

In DNA, the CDR3 is TGTGCCAGCAGCAACGGATGGATCGTAGGGCAGGGGGCGGGAGGCTACACCTTC. This gives the protein CASSNGWIVGQGAGGYTF. The chain employs TRBV5-5 and TRBJ1-2, with TRBD1 matching over 8 bases. Trimming at V came to 4 bases and at J to 8 bases, leaving 22 bases not matched to a gene. Per germline, CDR1 SGHKS and CDR2 YYEKEE (reference sequence). CDR3 length equals 18 residues.

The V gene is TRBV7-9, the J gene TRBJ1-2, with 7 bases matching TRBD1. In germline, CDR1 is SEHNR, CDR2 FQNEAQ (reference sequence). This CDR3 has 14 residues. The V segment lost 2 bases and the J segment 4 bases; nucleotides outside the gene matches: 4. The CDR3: CASSLPQGSYGYTF. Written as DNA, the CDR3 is TGTGCCAGCAGCTTACCACAGGGGTCCTATGGCTACACCTTC.

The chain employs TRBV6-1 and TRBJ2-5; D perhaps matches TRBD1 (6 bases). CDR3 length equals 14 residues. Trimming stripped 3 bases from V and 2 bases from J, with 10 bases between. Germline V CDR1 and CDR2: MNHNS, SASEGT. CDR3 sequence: CASSDGQQQETQYF. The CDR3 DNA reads TGTGCCAGCAGTGACGGACAGCAACAAGAGACCCAGTACTTC.

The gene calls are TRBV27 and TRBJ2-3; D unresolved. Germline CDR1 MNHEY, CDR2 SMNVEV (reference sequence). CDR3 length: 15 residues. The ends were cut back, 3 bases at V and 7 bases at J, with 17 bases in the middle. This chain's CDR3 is CASSFGPGQPNTQYF. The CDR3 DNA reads TGTGCCAGCAGTTTTGGGCCAGGCCAGCCAAATACGCAGTATTTT.

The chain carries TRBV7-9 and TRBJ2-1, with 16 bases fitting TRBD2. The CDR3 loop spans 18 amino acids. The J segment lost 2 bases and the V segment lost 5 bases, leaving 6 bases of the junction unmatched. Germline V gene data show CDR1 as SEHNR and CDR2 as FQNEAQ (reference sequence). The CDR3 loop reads CASSMGLAGGLTYNEQFF. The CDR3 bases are TGTGCCAGCAGCATGGGACTAGCGGGAGGGCTCACCTACAATGAGCAGTTCTTC. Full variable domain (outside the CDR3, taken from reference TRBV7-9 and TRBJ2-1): DTGVSQNPRHKITKRGQNVTFRCDPISEHNRLYWYRQTLGQGPEFLTYFQNEAQLEKSRLLSDRFSAERPKGSFSTLEIQRTEQGDSAMYLCASSMGLAGGLTYNEQFFGPGTRLTVL.